This TCR beta chain originates from a study of CD8 T cells in Susac syndrome. V was cut by 1 base and J by 5 bases, with 3 bases left in between. Germline V lookup: CDR1 SGHTA, CDR2 FQGNSA. CDR3 length: 11 residues. Study results and limitations: TCR sequencing and HLA analysis covered a relatively small number of individuals.

In regard to this clonotype: Its target is not known.

cDNA came from about 0.5 to 1 ug RNA primed by random hexamers. The method of amplification for TCR beta CDR3 was immunoSEQ multiplex PCR, covering 54 Vbeta and 13 Jbeta. MiXCR was run by TCRdb on the immunoSEQ multiplex PCR reads, yielding one entry per CDR3 protein. This sample has 90,000 to 150,000 distinct CDR3 sequences, with 90% to 95% found just once. The J gene is TRBJ2-7, the V gene TRBV7-2; D gene ambiguous. The sequenced sample consisted of CD4+ T cells from PBMCs. The sequence was obtained from a human donor with multiple sclerosis. CDR3 sequence (DNA): TGTGCCAGCAGCTTAGTCCACGAGCAGTACTTC. The encoded protein is CASSLVHEQYF.